This T cell receptor beta chain was sequenced in a study of OX40 agonist ivuxolimab in advanced cancers. Overall study: Melanoma, hepatocellular carcinoma, head and neck or renal cell cancer occurred in dose-escalation patients.

Findings and limits, study-wide: Normalized T-cell clonal expansion was also low in a subset of nonresponders.

A remark on this clone: What it recognizes is unknown.

Data came from immunoSEQ multiplex PCR; TCRdb stores just in-frame clones and leaves some out. The table lists 60,000 to 65,000 clones, around 91% of them singletons, with 10% to 13% in the top ten. Germline loops: CDR1 SGHRS, CDR2 YFSETQ. There are 16 residues in the CDR3. Trimming at V came to 2 bases and at J to 8 bases, leaving 11 bases not matched to a gene. Baseline was the first blood sampling point, followed by cycle 4 day 1 and cycle 7 day 1. This sequence joins TRBV5-1 and TRBJ2-5; 11 bases agree with TRBD2. Sequencing used CD4+ or CD8+ T cells sorted from blood, obtained in a trial of the OX40 agonist ivuxolimab. This sequence originates from an adult with an advanced solid tumor such as melanoma, head and neck, liver or kidney cancer. CDR3: CASSLVLAGASGTQYF. In nucleotides, the CDR3 is TGCGCCAGCAGCTTAGTACTAGCGGGGGCCTCTGGAACCCAGTACTTC.